Each of the 9 T cell receptor beta chains below was sequenced from the same sample in a study of T cell responses to AZD1222 COVID-19 vaccine. The assay was immunoSEQ multiplex PCR, and TCRdb's table has in-frame clones only and misses some. Of over 45,000 clones listed, around 85% were seen once; the top ten hold approximately 20%. The material was peripheral blood, obtained on day 0 of MenACWY control vaccination. These receptor sequences come from an adult in good health.

CDR3 nucleotides: TGCGCCAGCAGCCCGGACAGGGATCGCGAGCAGTACTTC. Its translation: CASSPDRDREQYF. The chain uses TRBV5-1 and TRBJ2-7, with TRBD1 matching over 8 bases. Germline lookup yields CDR1 SGHRS and CDR2 YFSETQ. V gave up 4 bases and J gave up 6 bases; unmatched junction bases: 6. The CDR3 length is 13 residues.

This chain connects TRBV28 to TRBJ2-3; D is perhaps TRBD1 (6 bases). There are 15 residues in the CDR3. Germline-derived CDR1 and CDR2 are MDHEN and SYDVKM. V lost 6 bases and J lost 0, with 13 bases in between. The CDR3 coding sequence is TGTGCCAGCAGCCCCGCCGGACAGAGCACAGATACGCAGTATTTT. Amino acid sequence: CASSPAGQSTDTQYF.

The rearrangement joins TRBV11-3 to TRBJ2-7; D is unclear. Trimming pared 0 bases from V and 2 bases from J, leaving 11 bases between. The CDR3 covers 15 residues. Germline CDR1 reads SGHNT; CDR2 reads YENEEA. CDR3 DNA sequence: TGTGCCAGCAGCTTAGATTGGGGTGCTACCTACGAGCAGTACTTC. Amino acid sequence: CASSLDWGATYEQYF.

The V call is TRBV3-1 (or the pseudogene TRBV3-2), the J call TRBJ1-5; D remains unclear. V lost 4 bases to trimming and J lost 3 bases, with 10 bases between them. Germline CDR1 and CDR2: LGHDT and YNNKEL (reference sequence). The CDR3 contains 14 residues. This chain's CDR3 is CASSPLVTNQPQHF. The CDR3 DNA follows: TGTGCCAGCAGCCCCCTCGTCACCAATCAGCCCCAGCATTTT.

The rearrangement links TRBV2 to TRBJ2-7; D is undetermined. Trimming removed 5 bases from V and 0 bases from J, with 14 bases in between. Germline lookup yields CDR1 SNHLY and CDR2 FYNNEI. The CDR3 consists of 15 residues. DNA of the CDR3: TGTGCCAGCAGTCAACAAGGCTTTAGCTCCTACGAGCAGTACTTC. Its translation: CASSQQGFSSYEQYF. Full variable domain (missing parts from reference TRBV2 and TRBJ2-7): EPEVTQTPSHQVTQMGQEVILRCVPISNHLYFYWYRQILGQKVEFLVSFYNNEISEKSEIFDDQFSVERPDGSNFTLKIRSTKLEDSAMYFCASSQQGFSSYEQYFGPGTRLTVT.

The chain uses TRBV6-5 and TRBJ1-1; D unclear. Germline CDR1 is MNHEY and CDR2 is SVGAGI. V lost 6 bases, J lost 2 bases, and 10 bases lay in between. This CDR3 is 13 amino acids long. The CDR3 region is CASRMGVNTEAFF. The CDR3 nucleotides read TGTGCCAGCAGGATGGGAGTAAACACTGAAGCTTTCTTT.

The chain is built from TRBV18 and TRBJ2-5, with D perhaps TRBD2 (5 bases). Germline V lookup: CDR1 KGHSH, CDR2 LQKENI. The V gene lost 3 bases and the J gene lost 2 bases, with 7 bases spanning the gap. The CDR3 has 13 amino acids. For the CDR3, the DNA is TGTGCCAGCTCACCGGGCGGGCAAGAGACCCAGTACTTC. Residues: CASSPGGQETQYF.

V and J are TRBV5-1 and TRBJ1-6, with D hard to call. The CDR3 is made up of 12 amino acids. The germline CDR1 and CDR2 sequences are SGHRS and YFSETQ. The V and J ends lost 2 bases and 7 bases respectively, with 4 bases between them. Written as DNA, the CDR3 is TGCGCCAGCAGCTTACCAAATTCACCCCTCCACTTT. Its protein is CASSLPNSPLHF.

This clone was detected a few times. The sample has other DNA sequences that encode this CDR3 too. The V and J genes are TRBV5-1 and TRBJ1-3; unclear D gene. The V end was cut by 0 bases, the J end by 2 bases, with 12 bases between. The CDR3 spans 16 residues. Germline CDR1 and CDR2: SGHRS and YFSETQ. This CDR3 reads CASSLGLGEAGNTIYF. The CDR3 DNA reads as TGCGCCAGCAGCTTGGGGCTTGGGGAGGCTGGAAACACCATATATTTT.